A single sample gave rise to the 10 T cell receptor beta chains below, sequenced in a study of T cell responses to AZD1222 COVID-19 vaccine. Assay used: immunoSEQ multiplex PCR; TCRdb lists only in-frame clones, some missing. The sample gives about 110,000 clones, around nine tenths of which show up once; 6.2% is in the top ten. This specimen was peripheral blood, taken 28 days after the second AZD1222 dose. Source of these receptors: an adult who received the AZD1222 COVID-19 vaccine.

The J gene is TRBJ1-5, the V gene TRBV27; 9 bases are shared with TRBD1. CDR1 is MNHEY, CDR2 SMNVEV, per germline (reference sequence). CDR3 length: 14 amino acids. J gave up 4 bases and V 5 bases, and 3 bases lay outside the gene matches. The CDR3 region is CASSPGQGNQPQHF. The CDR3, as DNA: TGTGCCAGCAGTCCCGGACAGGGGAATCAGCCCCAGCATTTT.

The V gene is TRBV5-1, the J gene TRBJ1-1; 8 nucleotides line up with TRBD1. The germline V gene has CDR1 SGHRS and CDR2 YFSETQ. The CDR3 length is 15 residues. After removal of 3 bases from V and 5 bases from J, the junction contained 9 bases not matched to a gene. CDR3 sequence (DNA): TGCGCCAGCAGCTACCTCGGACAGGGTAGTACTGAAGCTTTCTTT. Translated, it gives CASSYLGQGSTEAFF.

Comment on this clone: A read error may account for a junction end that differs from germline. The J gene is TRBJ2-7, the V gene TRBV7-9; TRBD1 agrees at 7 bases. The CDR3 covers 17 residues. Germline CDR1 and CDR2: SEHNR and FQNEAQ (reference sequence). As DNA, the CDR3 is TGTGCCAGCAGCCTAGCCTCAGGGGGAGTAAGCTCCTACGAGCAGTACTTC. Amino acids: CASSLASGGVSSYEQYF.

The chain recombines TRBV30 with TRBJ1-4; weak D call: TRBD1 (5 bases). Germline CDR1 and CDR2: GTSNPN and SVGIG (reference sequence). CDR3 size: 14 residues. V lost 2 bases and J 3 bases, leaving 10 bases between the germline ends. CDR3 residues: CAWSTGRSNEKLFF. Written as DNA, the CDR3 is TGTGCCTGGAGTACGGGACGTTCTAATGAAAAACTGTTTTTT.

This chain connects TRBV6-5 to TRBJ2-7; the D gene is possibly TRBD1 (5 bases). CDR1 and CDR2 from the germline V gene are MNHEY and SVGAGI. V gave up 6 bases and J gave up 5 bases, with 11 bases separating them. This CDR3 comprises 12 residues. Here the CDR3 DNA reads TGTGCCAGCAGCCAGGGCGACCACGAGCAGTACTTC. It encodes CASSQGDHEQYF.

J is TRBJ1-5 and V is TRBV13; 7 nucleotides line up with TRBD1. The CDR3 extends over 13 amino acids. Per germline, CDR1 PRHDT and CDR2 FYEKMQ (reference sequence). Losses at the gene ends were 4 bases for V and 5 bases for J; bases not matched to a gene: 2. The DNA of the CDR3 is TGTGCCAGCAGCTCGCAGGGGGATCAGCCCCAGCATTTT. Its translation is CASSSQGDQPQHF.

The V gene is TRBV27, the J gene TRBJ1-2; 8 bases agree with TRBD1. The trim removed 5 bases at V and 8 bases at J, leaving 7 bases unmatched. This CDR3 spans 13 amino acids. Germline V lookup: CDR1 MNHEY, CDR2 SMNVEV (reference sequence). CDR3 residues: CASSAPDRDGYTF. The DNA for the CDR3 is TGTGCCAGCAGTGCCCCGGACAGGGACGGCTACACCTTC.

The chain employs TRBV10-1 and TRBJ2-1; 7 bases are shared with TRBD2. V trimming: 8 bases; J trimming: 7 bases; junction bases outside the gene matches: 8. CDR3 size: 13 residues. The germline CDR1 and CDR2 sequences are WNHNN and SYGVQD (reference sequence). In nucleotides, the CDR3 is TGCGCCAGCGGGGGGGTTGGCGGGAATGAGCAGTTCTTC. Residues: CASGGVGGNEQFF.

This clone came up once. The chain is built from TRBV3-1 (or the pseudogene TRBV3-2) and TRBJ1-3; D is unresolved. Between the trimmed V and J ends, which lost 2 bases and 0 bases, there was a span of 14 bases. Per germline, CDR1 LGHDT and CDR2 YNNKEL (reference sequence). CDR3 size: 17 residues. CDR3 amino acids: CASSQSSGWGSGNTIYF. The CDR3 bases are TGTGCCAGCAGCCAATCGTCCGGTTGGGGCTCTGGAAACACCATATATTTT.

V gene TRBV24-1 combines with J gene TRBJ2-3; the match to TRBD2 covers 7 bases. The J segment lost 1 base and the V segment lost 4 bases, leaving 10 bases of the junction unmatched. The CDR3 loop spans 17 amino acids. Looked up from germline, CDR1 is KGHDR and CDR2 is SFDVKD. The CDR3 spells CATSDPGRPGGTDTQYF. The CDR3 nucleotides are TGTGCCACCAGTGACCCCGGGAGGCCGGGGGGCACAGATACGCAGTATTTT.